A single sample gave rise to the 16 T cell receptor beta chains below, sequenced in a study of Ad26.COV2.S vaccination and SARS-CoV-2 variants. Repertoires were generated with immunoSEQ multiplex PCR, while TCRdb's copy carries only in-frame clones and drops some. The sample lists 350,000 to 550,000 clones, roughly 89% occurring once. Specified treatment: roughly 18 received Ad26.COV2.S at low or high dose, single or two shots; roughly five received placebo; per-sample allocation not given. The samples were gathered on day 63 after the first injection of vaccine or placebo. Here the sequenced sample was peripheral blood, taken in a trial of Ad26.COV2.S vaccine versus placebo. The origin of the receptors is a person between 18 and 65 years old who received the Ad26.COV2.S COVID-19 vaccine or a placebo.

The gene calls are TRBV10-2 and TRBJ2-3, with D possibly being TRBD2 (5 bases). This CDR3 spans 15 amino acids. Germline V gene lookup returns CDR1 WSHSY and CDR2 SAAADI. V was clipped by 8 bases and J by 1 base, with 16 bases between them. CDR3 region: CASGMRAQGTDTQYF. In nucleotides, the CDR3 is TGCGCCAGCGGCATGAGGGCCCAGGGCACAGATACGCAGTATTTT.

This chain joins TRBV6-1 and TRBJ1-2; D is perhaps TRBD1 (6 bases). Germline loops: CDR1 MNHNS, CDR2 SASEGT. This CDR3 comprises 13 residues. The V end was cut by 3 bases, the J end by 4 bases, with 9 bases between. The CDR3, as DNA: TGTGCCAGCAGTGAGGGGGCATCCTATGGCTACACCTTC. Translated: CASSEGASYGYTF.

J is TRBJ2-7 and V is TRBV5-1; no clear D gene. The CDR3 has 14 amino acids. The V gene's germline CDR1 is SGHRS and CDR2 YFSETQ. With 0 bases removed from V and 5 bases from J, the gap between germline ends came to 12 bases. CDR3 in amino acids: CASSLDTSWDEQYF. The CDR3 DNA is TGCGCCAGCAGCTTGGACACCTCTTGGGACGAGCAGTACTTC.

The chain couples TRBV6-2 or TRBV6-3 to TRBJ2-5; 11 positions match TRBD2. This CDR3 comprises 16 residues. Germline loops: CDR1 MNHEY, CDR2 SVGEGT. Losses at the gene ends were 5 bases for V and 4 bases for J; bases not matched to a gene: 9. CDR3 nucleotides: TGTGCCAGCAGTCTGGGAAAACTAGCGGGAGTAGAGACCCAGTACTTC. Its translation: CASSLGKLAGVETQYF.

V gene TRBV4-2 combines with J gene TRBJ2-3; 10 nucleotides agree with TRBD2. V was clipped by 1 base and J by 8 bases; unmatched bases: 6. This CDR3 contains 15 residues. CDR1 LGHNA and CDR2 YNFKEQ come from the germline V gene. CDR3 bases: TGTGCCAGCAGCCAAGCAGCGGGAGGGGGTGGTACGCAGTATTTT. Translation: CASSQAAGGGGTQYF.

The chain carries TRBV6-2 or TRBV6-3 and TRBJ2-2; unclear D gene. The germline gives CDR1 MNHEY, CDR2 SVGEGT. V lost 2 bases to trimming and J lost 4 bases, with 8 bases between them. The length of the CDR3 is 14 residues. The CDR3 DNA reads as TGTGCCAGCAGTTACCGTCAGTCCACCGGGGAGCTGTTTTTT. Its protein product is CASSYRQSTGELFF.

This clone was detected only once. The gene calls are TRBV5-6 and TRBJ1-2; 7 bases map to TRBD1. Germline CDR1 reads SGHDT; CDR2 reads YYEEEE. There are 14 residues in the CDR3. The V and J ends lost 4 bases and 0 bases, in that order; junction bases with no gene match: 3. For the CDR3, the DNA is TGTGCCAGCAGCCCCGACAGGGCTAACTATGGCTACACCTTC. Its protein is CASSPDRANYGYTF.

The V and J genes are TRBV28 and TRBJ1-2; D unclear. The germline gives CDR1 MDHEN, CDR2 SYDVKM. There are 14 residues in the CDR3. Trimming shortened V by 3 bases and J by 1 base, and 9 bases separated the two germline ends. The CDR3 bases are TGTGCCAGCAGTTTGCGTCAGTTTAACTATGGCTACACCTTC. It is translated as CASSLRQFNYGYTF.

For this clone: One junction end does not reproduce the germline sequence, and a read error may be involved. The genes are TRBV14 and TRBJ1-2, with D perhaps TRBD1 (5 bases). The CDR3 has 12 amino acids. Germline-derived CDR1 and CDR2 are SGHDN and FVKESK. CDR3 nucleotide sequence: TGTGCCAGCAGCCAAGTTGGCAGGGACCCCGCCTTC. This codes for CASSQVGRDPAF.

J is TRBJ1-4 and V is TRBV14; maybe TRBD1 (6 bases). CDR1 is SGHDN, CDR2 FVKESK, per germline. With 2 bases removed from V and 8 bases from J, the gap between germline ends came to 12 bases. CDR3 length: 14 residues. For the CDR3, the DNA is TGTGCCAGCAGCCAAACGGGGGCAGGGGAAAAACTGTTTTTT. It specifies CASSQTGAGEKLFF.

This clone was seen just once. V usage is TRBV13 and J usage is TRBJ2-2; 8 nucleotides align to TRBD2. In germline, CDR1 is PRHDT, CDR2 FYEKMQ (reference sequence). The CDR3 spans 18 residues. V trimming: 5 bases; J trimming: 1 base; junction bases outside the gene matches: 12. CDR3 sequence: CASSLLGLREGNTGELFF. The CDR3 DNA is TGTGCCAGCAGCCTATTAGGCCTACGGGAGGGGAACACCGGGGAGCTGTTTTTT.

The V and J genes are TRBV7-3 and TRBJ2-1, with TRBD2 as a possible D gene (6 bases). The CDR3 loop spans 13 amino acids. Germline loops: CDR1 SGHTA, CDR2 FQGTGA. Trimming removed 4 bases at V and 6 bases at J, with 10 bases between. CDR3 sequence reads: CASSSGVGNEQFF. CDR3 sequence (DNA): TGTGCCAGCAGCTCGGGAGTGGGCAATGAGCAGTTCTTC.

This clone has just a few counts. This chain uses TRBV12-2 with TRBJ2-7; no DNA check was done on the table's D call, TRBD1. TRBV12-2 is recorded as a pseudogene. There are 17 residues in the CDR3. The CDR3 DNA reads TGTGCAAGTCGCTTAGAGCCTCCTGGGACAGAATACTACGAGCAGTACTTC. Protein sequence: CASRLEPPGTEYYEQYF.

This sequence joins TRBV30 and TRBJ1-6; no clear D gene. Germline CDR1 GTSNPN, CDR2 SVGIG (reference sequence). This CDR3 contains 11 residues. V gave up 3 bases and J gave up 7 bases, with 4 bases separating them. CDR3 loop: CAWSLNSPLHF. As DNA, the CDR3 is TGTGCCTGGAGCTTAAATTCACCCCTCCACTTT.

The chain uses TRBV10-3 and TRBJ2-5; 12 nucleotides match TRBD2. This CDR3 contains 17 residues. The J segment lost 2 bases and the V segment lost 6 bases, leaving 10 bases of the junction unmatched. The germline CDR1 and CDR2 sequences are ENHRY and SYGVKD. The chain's CDR3 is CAISRLGLAGFQETQYF. The CDR3 coding sequence is TGTGCCATCAGCCGTCTTGGACTAGCGGGGTTTCAAGAGACCCAGTACTTC.

The rearrangement links TRBV6-1 to TRBJ1-5; 7 bases fit TRBD1. The J segment lost 0 bases and the V segment lost 2 bases, leaving 1 base of the junction unmatched. The CDR3 is made up of 15 amino acids. In germline, CDR1 is MNHNS, CDR2 SASEGT. The CDR3 protein is CASSEQGVSNQPQHF. The CDR3 region has the DNA TGTGCCAGCAGTGAACAGGGGGTTAGCAATCAGCCCCAGCATTTT.